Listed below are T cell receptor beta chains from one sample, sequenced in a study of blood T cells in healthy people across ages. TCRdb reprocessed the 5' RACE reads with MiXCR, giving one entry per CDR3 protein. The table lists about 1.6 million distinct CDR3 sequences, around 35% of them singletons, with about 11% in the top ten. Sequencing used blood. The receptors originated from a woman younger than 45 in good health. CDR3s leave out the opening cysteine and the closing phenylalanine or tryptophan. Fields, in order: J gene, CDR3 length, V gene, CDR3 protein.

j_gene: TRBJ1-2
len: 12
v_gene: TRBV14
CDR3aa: ASSRGGGTCGYT

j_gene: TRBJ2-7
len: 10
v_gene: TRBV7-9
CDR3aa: ASSRSLGEQY

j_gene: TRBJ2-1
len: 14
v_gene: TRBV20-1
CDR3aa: SARDQLAFVGNGQF

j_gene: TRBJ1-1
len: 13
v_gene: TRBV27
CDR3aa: ASSFSDNMNTEAF

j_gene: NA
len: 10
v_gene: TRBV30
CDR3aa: AWGLASYEQY

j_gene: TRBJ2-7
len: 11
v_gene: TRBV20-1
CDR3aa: SARDQEIYEQY

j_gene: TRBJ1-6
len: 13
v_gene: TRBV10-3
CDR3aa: AISENGQGTSPLH

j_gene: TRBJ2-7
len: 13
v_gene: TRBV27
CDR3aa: ASSLGRAFRYEQY

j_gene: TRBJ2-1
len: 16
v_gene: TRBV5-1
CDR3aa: ASSLVQSGISRDNEQF

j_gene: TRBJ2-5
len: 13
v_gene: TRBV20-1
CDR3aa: SAFTSGGTQETQY

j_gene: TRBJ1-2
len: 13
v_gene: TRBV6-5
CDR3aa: ASSYLGSSTSGYT

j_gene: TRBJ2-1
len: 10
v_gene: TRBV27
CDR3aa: ASRKERGEQF

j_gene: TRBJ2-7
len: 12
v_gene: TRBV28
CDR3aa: ASLKRGGTYEQY

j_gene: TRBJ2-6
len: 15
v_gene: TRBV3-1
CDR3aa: ASSQERKEAGANVLT

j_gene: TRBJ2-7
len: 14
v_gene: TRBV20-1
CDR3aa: SARGVAGLTSYEQY

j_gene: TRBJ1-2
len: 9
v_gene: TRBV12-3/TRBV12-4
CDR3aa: TSSAGDGYT

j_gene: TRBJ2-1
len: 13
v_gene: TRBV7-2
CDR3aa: ASMPTSGRTSEQF

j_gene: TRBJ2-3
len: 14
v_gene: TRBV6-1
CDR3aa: ASTPEGQVISDTQY

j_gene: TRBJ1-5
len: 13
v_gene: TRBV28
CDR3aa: ASSQGGQGNQPQH

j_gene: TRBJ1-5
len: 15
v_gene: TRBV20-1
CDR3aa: SARDDGLRTSNQPQH

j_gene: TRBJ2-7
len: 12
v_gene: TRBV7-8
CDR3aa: ASRPTGGGYEQY

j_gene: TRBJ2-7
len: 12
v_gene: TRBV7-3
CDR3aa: ASSLSAGNYEQY

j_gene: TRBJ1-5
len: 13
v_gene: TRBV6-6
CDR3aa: ASSYGGGVDQPQH

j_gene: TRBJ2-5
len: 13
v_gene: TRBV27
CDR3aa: ASRQGGRFQETQY

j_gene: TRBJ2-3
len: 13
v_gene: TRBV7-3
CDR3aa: ASSLIGLAADTQY

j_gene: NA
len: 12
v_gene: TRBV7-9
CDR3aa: ASNRPDREPEQY

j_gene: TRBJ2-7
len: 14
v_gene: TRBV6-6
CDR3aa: ASSYSRASGNYEQY

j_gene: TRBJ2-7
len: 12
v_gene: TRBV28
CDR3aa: ASSLPEASHEQY

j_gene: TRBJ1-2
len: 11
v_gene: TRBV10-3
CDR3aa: AIRDQGDYGYT

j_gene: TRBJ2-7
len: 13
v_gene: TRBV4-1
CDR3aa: TSSQDPGQGNEQY

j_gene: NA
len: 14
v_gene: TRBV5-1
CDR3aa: ASSLDRDRGGDEQY

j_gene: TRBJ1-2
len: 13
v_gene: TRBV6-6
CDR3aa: ASSYSSPGSYGYT

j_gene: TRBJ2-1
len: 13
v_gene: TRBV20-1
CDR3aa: SAIREGLWNNEQF

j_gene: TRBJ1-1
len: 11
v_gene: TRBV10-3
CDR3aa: AIRRRDDAEAF

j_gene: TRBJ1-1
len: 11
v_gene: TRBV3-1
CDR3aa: ASSQGQGAGAF

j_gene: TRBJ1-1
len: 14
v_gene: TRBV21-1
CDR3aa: ASSKGQGDMNTEAF

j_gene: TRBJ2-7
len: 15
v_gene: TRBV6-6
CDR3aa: ASSYGRKAMNFYEQY

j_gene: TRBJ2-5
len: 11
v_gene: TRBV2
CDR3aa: ATGLARGETQY

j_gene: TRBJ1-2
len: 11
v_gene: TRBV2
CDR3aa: ATSGQRSYGYT

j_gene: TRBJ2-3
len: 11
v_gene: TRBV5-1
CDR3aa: ASSRTVTDTQY

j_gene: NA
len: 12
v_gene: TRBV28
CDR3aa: ASLASGVMDEQY

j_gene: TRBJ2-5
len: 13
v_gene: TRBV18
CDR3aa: ASSPSRGIQETQY

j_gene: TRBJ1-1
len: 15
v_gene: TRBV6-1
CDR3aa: ASSEREGGRLKSEAF

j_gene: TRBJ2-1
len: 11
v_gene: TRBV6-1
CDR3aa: ASSEVSGRGWF

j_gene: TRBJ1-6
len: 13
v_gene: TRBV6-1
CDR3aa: ASSLQAREDSPLH

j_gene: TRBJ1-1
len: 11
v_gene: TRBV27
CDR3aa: ASSSGAGTEAF

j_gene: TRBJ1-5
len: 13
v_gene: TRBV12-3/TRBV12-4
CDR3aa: ASSFSRGGNQPQH

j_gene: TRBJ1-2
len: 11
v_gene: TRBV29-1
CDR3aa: SVAVGAPYSYT

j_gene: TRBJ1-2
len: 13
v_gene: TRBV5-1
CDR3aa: ASSVGDRGPYGYT

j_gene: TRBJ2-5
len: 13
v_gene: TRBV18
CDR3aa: ASSPLQAPQETQY

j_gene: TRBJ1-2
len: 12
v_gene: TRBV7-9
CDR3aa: ASSLAGTGYGHT

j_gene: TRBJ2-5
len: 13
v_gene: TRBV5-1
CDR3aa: ASSYLCRGRETQY